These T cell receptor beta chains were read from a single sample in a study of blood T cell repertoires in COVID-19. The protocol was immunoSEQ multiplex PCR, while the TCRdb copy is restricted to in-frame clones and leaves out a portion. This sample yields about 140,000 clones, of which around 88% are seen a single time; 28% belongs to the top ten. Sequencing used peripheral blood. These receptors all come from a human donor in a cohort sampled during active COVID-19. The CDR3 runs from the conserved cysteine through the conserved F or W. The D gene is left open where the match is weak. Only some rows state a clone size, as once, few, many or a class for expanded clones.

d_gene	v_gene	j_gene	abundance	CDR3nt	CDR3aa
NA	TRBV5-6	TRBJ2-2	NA	TGTGCCAGCAGCTCCAGGGGCGGTGTGAACACCGGGGAGCTGTTTTTT	CASSSRGGVNTGELFF
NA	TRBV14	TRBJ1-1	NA	TGTGCCAGCAGCCAAGTTTTCCAGGGGCCAATGAACACTGAAGCTTTCTTT	CASSQVFQGPMNTEAFF
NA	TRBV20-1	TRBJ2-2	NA	TGCAGTGCTAGAGTCGTCGGGGAGCTGTTTTTT	CSARVVGELFF
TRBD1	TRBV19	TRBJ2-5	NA	TGTGCCAGTAGTCTACAGGGGATGGGAGAGACCCAGTACTTC	CASSLQGMGETQYF
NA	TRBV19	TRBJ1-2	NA	TGTGCCAGTAACTTCAACAGCAGAGCTAACTATGGCTACACCTTC	CASNFNSRANYGYTF
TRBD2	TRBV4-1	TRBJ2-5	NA	TGCGCCAGCAGCCGGGCGGGGGGTGAGACCCAGTACTTC	CASSRAGGETQYF
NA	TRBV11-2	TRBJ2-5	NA	TGTGCCAGCAGCTTAGATCCGGGGGAGACCCAGTACTTC	CASSLDPGETQYF
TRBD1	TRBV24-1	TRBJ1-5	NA	TGTGCCACCAGTGAGGATACAGGGGGCAATCAGCCCCAGCATTTT	CATSEDTGGNQPQHF
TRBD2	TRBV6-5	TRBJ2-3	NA	TGTGCCAGCAGTTACTCTAGCGGGGGTGGAGATACGCAGTATTTT	CASSYSSGGGDTQYF
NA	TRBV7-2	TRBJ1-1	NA	TGTGCCAGCAGCTTAGAGGTCTGGTTTAGCGGGGGCACTGAAGCTTTCTTT	CASSLEVWFSGGTEAFF
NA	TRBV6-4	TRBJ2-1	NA	TGTGCCAGCAGTGATGGGCAGGACTACAATGAGCAGTTCTTC	CASSDGQDYNEQFF
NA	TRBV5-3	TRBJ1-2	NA	TGTGCCAGAAGCAGCGGGGAGGACTATGGCTACACCTTC	CARSSGEDYGYTF
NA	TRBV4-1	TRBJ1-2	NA	TGCGCCAGCAGCCAGACCACAGGGCCCTATGGCTACACCTTC	CASSQTTGPYGYTF
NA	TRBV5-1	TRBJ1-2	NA	TGCGCCAGCAGCTTGGGGGAGCAGGGGCAGGGCTATGGCTACACCTTC	CASSLGEQGQGYGYTF
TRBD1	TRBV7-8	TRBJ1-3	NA	TGTGCCAGCAGCTTGCTCAGGGGGGCTGGAAACACCATATATTTT	CASSLLRGAGNTIYF
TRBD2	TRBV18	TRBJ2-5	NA	TGTGCCAGCTCACCAAGCGGGGGGGAAGAGACCCAGTACTTC	CASSPSGGEETQYF
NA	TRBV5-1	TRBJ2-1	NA	TGCGCCAGCAGCTGGGACTCGTCGTCCTACAATGAGCAGTTCTTC	CASSWDSSSYNEQFF
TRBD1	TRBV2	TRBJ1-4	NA	TGTGCCAGCAGTGAAGTAGGCAGGGGGCAAGAAAAACTGTTTTTT	CASSEVGRGQEKLFF
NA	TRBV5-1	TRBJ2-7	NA	TGCGCCAGCAGCTTGGTAGTTTTTGAGGGGGGGCTCTCCTACGAGCAGTACTTC	CASSLVVFEGGLSYEQYF
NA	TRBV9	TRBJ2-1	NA	TGTGCCAGCAGCGTAGGACCGGGTGAGCAGTTCTTC	CASSVGPGEQFF
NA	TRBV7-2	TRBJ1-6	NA	TGTGCCAGCAGCTTATGGGAGTTACGGAATTCACCCCTCCACTTT	CASSLWELRNSPLHF
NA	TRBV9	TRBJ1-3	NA	TGTGCCAGCAGCGTAAAAGGAACGGGAGTCTCTGGAAACACCATATATTTT	CASSVKGTGVSGNTIYF
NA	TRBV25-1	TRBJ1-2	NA	TGTGCCAGCTTCCTACCCCACTATGGCTACACCTTC	CASFLPHYGYTF
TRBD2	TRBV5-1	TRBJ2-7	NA	TGCGCCAGCAGCGCAAGAAGCGGGGGGCCGAAATACGAGCAGTACTTC	CASSARSGGPKYEQYF
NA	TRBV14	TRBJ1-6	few	TGTGCCAGCAGCCAAGAGAACGTTCGGCCCCTCCACTTT	CASSQENVRPLHF
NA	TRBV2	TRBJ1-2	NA	TGTGCCAGGAAACGGAGGCAGGAACGGGACTATGGCTACACCTTC	CARKRRQERDYGYTF
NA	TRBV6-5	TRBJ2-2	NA	TGTGCCAGCAGTTACTCATCAGGGGCCGGGGAGCTGTTTTTT	CASSYSSGAGELFF
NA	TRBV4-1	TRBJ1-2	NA	TGCGCCAGCAGCCAAGTCCCCGGGAGCTATGGCTACACCTTC	CASSQVPGSYGYTF
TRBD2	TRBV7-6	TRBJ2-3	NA	TGTGCCAGCAGCTACGGGTTCAGCGGGGGGGCTTTAGATACGCAGTATTTT	CASSYGFSGGALDTQYF
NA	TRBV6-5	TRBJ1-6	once	TGTGCCAGCAGTATCACAGGGAATGATTCACCCCTCCACTTT	CASSITGNDSPLHF
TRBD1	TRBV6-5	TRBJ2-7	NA	TGTGCCAGCACCCCGCAGACAGGGCCCTACGAGCAGTACTTC	CASTPQTGPYEQYF
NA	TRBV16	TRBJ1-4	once	TGTGCCAGCAGCCAATCACGGTCGGGAGTCGAAAAACTGTTTTTT	CASSQSRSGVEKLFF
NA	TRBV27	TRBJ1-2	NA	TGTGCCAGCAGTTTTAGGGGATGGACTAACTATGGCTACACCTTC	CASSFRGWTNYGYTF
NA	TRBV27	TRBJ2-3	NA	TGTGCCAGCACCCACCGAGCGGGTGACGCACAGCATACGCAGTATTTT	CASTHRAGDAQHTQYF
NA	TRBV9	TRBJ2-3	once	TGTGCCAGCAGCGCCAGGGTACCCACAGATACGCAGTATTTT	CASSARVPTDTQYF
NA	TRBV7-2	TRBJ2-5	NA	TGTGCCAGCAGCTTAGCCAGGGAAGAGACCCAGTACTTC	CASSLAREETQYF
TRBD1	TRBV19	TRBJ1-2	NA	TGTGCCAGTAGGGACAGGCCCTATGGCTACACCTTC	CASRDRPYGYTF
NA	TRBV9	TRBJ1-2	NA	TGTGCCAGCAGCGTTAGTAGGGGGACTAACTATGGCTACACCTTC	CASSVSRGTNYGYTF
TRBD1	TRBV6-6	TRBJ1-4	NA	TGTGCCAGCAGTTACTCCGACAGGGTTAATGAAAAACTGTTTTTT	CASSYSDRVNEKLFF
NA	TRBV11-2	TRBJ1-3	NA	TGTGCCAGCAGCTTGGTAGCTGGAAACACCATATATTTT	CASSLVAGNTIYF
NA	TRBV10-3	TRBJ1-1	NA	TGTGCCATCAGTTCACCTCCCGGTGATGAAGCTTTCTTT	CAISSPPGDEAFF
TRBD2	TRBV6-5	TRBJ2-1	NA	TGTGCCAGCAGTTACTCGACTAGCGGGGTTTCCGGTGAGCAGTTCTTC	CASSYSTSGVSGEQFF
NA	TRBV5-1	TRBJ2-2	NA	TGCGCCAGCAGCCCCCTGAACGAGCGGCGGGGGGAGCTGTTTTTT	CASSPLNERRGELFF